Listed here are 18 T cell receptor beta chains from one sample, sequenced in a study of T cell responses to AZD1222 COVID-19 vaccine. Repertoires were generated with immunoSEQ multiplex PCR, while TCRdb's copy carries only in-frame clones and drops some. The repertoire holds more than 140,000 clones, around 88% seen once, with 3% to 4% in the top ten. Specimen: peripheral blood, collected on day 0 of MenACWY control vaccination. Receptor source: an adult in good health.

This chain links TRBV18 with TRBJ2-7, with D perhaps TRBD1 or TRBD2 (6 bases each). V was cut by 6 bases and J by 3 bases, with 18 bases left in between. The CDR3 is made up of 15 amino acids. CDR1 and CDR2 (germline): KGHSH, LQKENI. CDR3 nucleotide sequence: TGTGCCAGCTCGCCTTACGGGGGCGGGATCTACGAGCAGTACTTC. Amino acids: CASSPYGGGIYEQYF.

This clone was seen only a few times. The chain uses TRBV7-9 and TRBJ2-7; D uncertain. The CDR3 is made up of 13 amino acids. Trimming removed 5 bases from V and 4 bases from J, with 12 bases in between. Germline CDR1 SEHNR, CDR2 FQNEAQ (reference sequence). The CDR3 loop is CASSAHQLYEQYF. The CDR3 nucleotides read TGTGCCAGCAGCGCCCATCAGTTGTACGAGCAGTACTTC. Full variable domain (missing parts from reference TRBV7-9 and TRBJ2-7): DTGVSQNPRHKITKRGQNVTFRCDPISEHNRLYWYRQTLGQGPEFLTYFQNEAQLEKSRLLSDRFSAERPKGSFSTLEIQRTEQGDSAMYLCASSAHQLYEQYFGPGTRLTVT.

This rearrangement joins TRBV27 to TRBJ2-3; 13 bases are a match to TRBD2. Germline CDR1 is MNHEY and CDR2 is SMNVEV (reference sequence). The CDR3 length is 16 residues. V dropped 6 bases and J dropped 4; count of bases not matched to a gene: 7. CDR3 sequence reads: CASRRRTSGSSDTQYF. CDR3 nucleotide sequence: TGTGCCAGCAGGCGGAGGACTAGCGGGAGCTCAGATACGCAGTATTTT.

The chain uses TRBV20-1 and TRBJ1-2, with D uncertain. Trimming left V 6 bases short and J 11 bases short, with 16 bases between. Germline values: CDR1 DFQATT, CDR2 SNEGSKA (reference sequence). The CDR3 contains 11 residues. The CDR3 here is CSADRTGSYTF. CDR3 in DNA: TGCAGTGCCGACCGGACCGGCTCATACACCTTC.

The chain couples TRBV28 to TRBJ1-4; weak D call: TRBD1 (5 bases). The V end lost 6 bases, the J end lost 7 bases, and 27 bases lay between the germline ends. Germline CDR1 and CDR2: MDHEN and SYDVKM. The CDR3 is 18 amino acids. The chain's CDR3 is CASSRSWGIGSVSEKLFF. The CDR3 DNA reads TGTGCCAGCAGCCGGTCGTGGGGGATCGGTTCAGTCTCTGAAAAACTGTTTTTT. Together with reference TRBV28 and TRBJ1-4, the CDR3 gives the full variable domain: DVKVTQSSRYLVKRTGEKVFLECVQDMDHENMFWYRQDPGLGLRLIYFSYDVKMKEKGDIPEGYSVSREKKERFSLILESASTNQTSMYLCASSRSWGIGSVSEKLFFGSGTQLSVL.

The V call is TRBV19, the J call TRBJ2-3; D call uncertain. CDR3 length: 12 amino acids. With 6 bases removed from V and 5 bases from J, the gap between germline ends came to 9 bases. Germline CDR1 LNHDA, CDR2 SQIVND (reference sequence). The CDR3 sequence is CASSDGRDTQYF. The CDR3 nucleotides read TGTGCCAGTAGCGACGGAAGAGATACGCAGTATTTT. Full variable domain (rest looked up from reference TRBV19 and TRBJ2-3): DGGITQSPKYLFRKEGQNVTLSCEQNLNHDAMYWYRQDPGQGLRLIYYSQIVNDFQKGDIAEGYSVSREKKESFPLTVTSAQKNPTAFYLCASSDGRDTQYFGPGTRLTVL.

The chain links TRBV7-9 to TRBJ2-2, with D unresolved. The CDR3 has 12 residues. CDR1 and CDR2 from the germline V gene are SEHNR and FQNEAQ (reference sequence). Trimming removed 3 bases at V and 4 bases at J, with 3 bases between. The CDR3 DNA sequence: TGTGCCAGCAGCTTGACCACCGGGGAGCTGTTTTTT. It specifies CASSLTTGELFF.

This rearrangement joins TRBV7-2 to TRBJ1-5, with 8 bases identical to TRBD1. The CDR3 is made up of 16 amino acids. The V segment lost 1 base and the J segment 11 bases; nucleotides outside the gene matches: 13. Germline lookup yields CDR1 SGHTA and CDR2 FQGNSA. CDR3 DNA sequence: TGTGCCAGCAGCTTAGTTCAGACAGGGGCAGGGTCAGCCCAGCATTTT. This translates into CASSLVQTGAGSAQHF. The entire variable domain, with the rest obtained from reference TRBV7-2 and TRBJ1-5, is as follows: GAGVSQSPSNKVTEKGKDVELRCDPISGHTALYWYRQSLGQGLEFLIYFQGNSAPDKSGLPSDRFSAERTGGSVSTLTIQRTQQEDSAVYLCASSLVQTGAGSAQHFGDGTRLSIL.

This clone appeared a few times. Sequence at one end of the junction differs from germline and may be a read error. The chain joins TRBV5-1 to TRBJ2-7, with 7 nucleotides matching TRBD1. Germline V gene lookup returns CDR1 SGHRS and CDR2 YFSETQ. This CDR3 is 15 amino acids long. The CDR3 region is CASGLEQGPTYEQYF. The CDR3 DNA is TGCGCCAGCGGCTTGGAACAGGGGCCGACCTACGAGCAGTACTTC. The complete variable domain, with remaining parts taken from reference TRBV5-1 and TRBJ2-7, reads KAGVTQTPRYLIKTRGQQVTLSCSPISGHRSVSWYQQTPGQGLQFLFEYFSETQRNKGNFPGRFSGRQFSNSRSEMNVSTLELGDSALYLCASGLEQGPTYEQYFGPGTRLTVT.

The CDR3 sequence is CASSLAGSYGYTF. The CDR3 nucleotides are TGTGCCAGCAGCTTAGCTGGCTCCTATGGCTACACCTTC. The rearrangement uses TRBV7-2 and TRBJ1-2; D ambiguous. Germline V lookup: CDR1 SGHTA, CDR2 FQGNSA. The CDR3 is 13 amino acids. V gave up 0 bases and J gave up 4 bases, with 6 bases separating them.

The V and J genes are TRBV7-2 and TRBJ2-1, with D maybe TRBD1 (6 bases). The CDR3 runs to 14 residues. The V end was cut by 0 bases, the J end by 9 bases, with 12 bases between. The germline gives CDR1 SGHTA, CDR2 FQGNSA. CDR3 amino acids: CASSLAHRVGEQFF. DNA for the CDR3: TGTGCCAGCAGCTTAGCCCACAGGGTAGGTGAGCAGTTCTTC. Full variable domain (remainder filled in from reference TRBV7-2 and TRBJ2-1): GAGVSQSPSNKVTEKGKDVELRCDPISGHTALYWYRQSLGQGLEFLIYFQGNSAPDKSGLPSDRFSAERTGGSVSTLTIQRTQQEDSAVYLCASSLAHRVGEQFFGPGTRLTVL.

Only one count was recorded for this clone. J is TRBJ2-1 and V is TRBV4-1; perhaps TRBD2 as D (5 bases). The CDR3 consists of 16 residues. The ends were cut back, 1 base at V and 0 bases at J, with 10 bases in the middle. Looked up from germline, CDR1 is MGHRA and CDR2 is YSYEKL. The DNA for the CDR3 is TGCGCCAGCAGCCAAGCCGCCCGGGGCTCCTACAATGAGCAGTTCTTC. Its protein is CASSQAARGSYNEQFF.

The genes are TRBV6-5 and TRBJ1-2, with unresolved D. V lost 3 bases and J 5 bases, leaving 16 bases between the germline ends. The CDR3 runs 15 residues. In germline, CDR1 is MNHEY, CDR2 SVGAGI. CDR3: CASSYTTSGEYGYTF. The CDR3 DNA sequence: TGTGCCAGCAGTTATACTACAAGTGGAGAATATGGCTACACCTTC.

The V and J genes are TRBV11-2 and TRBJ2-5; 9 bases are shared with TRBD2. The CDR3 sequence is 15 residues long. The germline V gene has CDR1 SGHAT and CDR2 FQNNGV. V was clipped by 3 bases and J by 5 bases; unmatched bases: 7. CDR3 region: CASSFSAGGLETQYF. The DNA for the CDR3 is TGTGCCAGCAGCTTCAGCGCGGGGGGGCTTGAGACCCAGTACTTC.

The chain couples TRBV2 to TRBJ2-2; D might be TRBD2 (5 bases). The CDR3 runs to 14 residues. Germline CDR1 reads SNHLY; CDR2 reads FYNNEI. Trimming left V 4 bases short and J 7 bases short, with 13 bases between. CDR3 DNA: TGTGCCAGCAGTGTTACGGAGGCGCGCGGGGAGCTGTTTTTT. Translating it yields CASSVTEARGELFF.

The V call is TRBV12-3 or TRBV12-4, the J call TRBJ1-5; no reliable D call. The V gene lost 2 bases and the J gene lost 7 bases, with 6 bases spanning the gap. This CDR3 is built from 12 residues. CDR3 nucleotides: TGTGCCAGCAGTTTAACCCAGCAGCCCCAGCATTTT. Residues: CASSLTQQPQHF.

This chain joins TRBV4-1 and TRBJ2-1; TRBD1 agrees at 7 bases. Germline lookup yields CDR1 MGHRA and CDR2 YSYEKL. The CDR3 runs to 14 residues. V shed 3 bases and J 6 bases; nucleotides not matched to a gene: 5. The CDR3 nucleotides are TGCGCCAGCAGCCATGACAGGGTGGGCAATGAGCAGTTCTTC. Protein sequence: CASSHDRVGNEQFF.

The V call is TRBV6-6, the J call TRBJ2-1, with a possible D match to TRBD1 (5 bases). The germline V gene has CDR1 MNHNY and CDR2 SVGAGI (reference sequence). This CDR3 region has 16 residues. The germline V and J ends were trimmed by 4 bases and 6 bases, with 19 bases remaining between them. CDR3 sequence: CASSSRQGLVVNEQFF. CDR3 nucleotide sequence: TGTGCCAGCAGTTCGCGCCAGGGATTAGTTGTCAATGAGCAGTTCTTC.